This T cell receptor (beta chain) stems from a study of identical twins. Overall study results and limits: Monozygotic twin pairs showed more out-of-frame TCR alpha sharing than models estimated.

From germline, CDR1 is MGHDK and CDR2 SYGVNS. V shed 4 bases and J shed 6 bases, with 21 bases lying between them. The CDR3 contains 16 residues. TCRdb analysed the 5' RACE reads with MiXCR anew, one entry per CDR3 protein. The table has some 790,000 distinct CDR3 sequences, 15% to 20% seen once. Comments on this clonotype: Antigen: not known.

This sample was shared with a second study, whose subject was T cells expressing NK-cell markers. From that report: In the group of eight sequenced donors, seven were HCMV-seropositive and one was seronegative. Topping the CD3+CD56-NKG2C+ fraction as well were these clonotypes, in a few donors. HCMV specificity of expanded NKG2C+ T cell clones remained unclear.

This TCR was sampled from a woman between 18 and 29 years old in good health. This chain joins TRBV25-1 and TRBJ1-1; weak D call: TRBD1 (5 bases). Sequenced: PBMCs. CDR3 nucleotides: TGTGCCAGCAGTGGGAGGGACGGGAATGTCATAGCTGAAGCTTTCTTT. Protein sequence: CASSGRDGNVIAEAFF.